What follows is one TCR beta chain and its context. What it binds is unknown. The data derive from a study of monozygotic twins with inflammatory bowel disease. There were eight separate reactions per sample in which cDNA was made. UMIs that included a 6-nucleotide sample barcode were added by template switching, which took place during cDNA synthesis. TCRdb reprocessed the 5' RACE reads, with one entry per CDR3 protein and no DNA. The listing records about 380,000 distinct CDR3 sequences. Study-level points and caveats: Compared with healthy twins, IBD patients shared fewer clonotypes with others, especially with disease activity.

The CDR3 length is 14 residues. From germline, CDR1 is SGHTA and CDR2 FQGNSA. The sequenced sample was blood. The receptor was isolated from a human donor with ulcerative colitis or Crohn's disease, or a healthy co-twin of an affected twin (not recorded which). V gene TRBV7-2 combines with J gene TRBJ2-5; without DNA, the TCRdb call of TRBD1 cannot be checked. The CDR3 reads CASNLGGHQETQYF.